This TCR beta chain is from a study of identical twins. This clonotype has just a few counts. The target antigen is unknown. This CDR3 is 16 amino acids long. Germline lookup yields CDR1 SEHNR and CDR2 FQNEAQ (reference sequence). Trimming removed 4 bases at V and 2 bases at J, with 18 bases between. Unique molecular identifiers were present on cDNA, and template switching added a universal primer site. TCRdb passed the 5' RACE reads through MiXCR, listing each CDR3 protein once. The sample includes roughly 250,000 distinct CDR3 sequences, over 13% seen only once; the top ten take around 9%. Overall study results and limits: Modeled out-of-frame TCR alpha sharing in monozygotic twins fell below observed levels. Memory repertoires lacked the insertion deficit that abundant cord blood beta clonotypes showed. Excess sharing between twins was weaker in beta out-of-frame sequences.

The sequence derives from a woman under 30 in good health. Sequencing was carried out using memory (CD45RO+) T cells sorted from blood. The chain couples TRBV7-9 to TRBJ2-7; weak D call: TRBD2 (7 bases). The CDR3 loop reads CASSSLRGGGAYEQYF. The DNA of the CDR3 is TGTGCCAGCAGCTCCCTTAGGGGCGGGGGCGCCTACGAGCAGTACTTC.